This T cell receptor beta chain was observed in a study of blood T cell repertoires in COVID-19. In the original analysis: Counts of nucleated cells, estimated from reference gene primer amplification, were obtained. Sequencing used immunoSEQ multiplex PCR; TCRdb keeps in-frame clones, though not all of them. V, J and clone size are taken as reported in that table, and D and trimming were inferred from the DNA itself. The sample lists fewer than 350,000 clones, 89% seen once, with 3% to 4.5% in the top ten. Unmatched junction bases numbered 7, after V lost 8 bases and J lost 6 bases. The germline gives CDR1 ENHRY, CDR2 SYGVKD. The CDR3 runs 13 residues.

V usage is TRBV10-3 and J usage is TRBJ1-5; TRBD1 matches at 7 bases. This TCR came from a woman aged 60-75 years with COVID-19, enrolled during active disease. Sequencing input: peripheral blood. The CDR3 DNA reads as TGTGCCATCTCCGGGACAGAGCGTCAGCCCCAGCATTTT. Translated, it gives CAISGTERQPQHF.